One T cell receptor beta chain is described in this entry. Its recognized antigen is unknown. No quality values exist for individual bases; no much larger clone is one base distant. This sample is part of a study of sequential checkpoint blockade in melanoma (dated by TCRdb to between 2018 and 2020). Broadly, across the study: Using 1:1 randomization, the trial assigned patients either to first-line nivolumab followed by ipilimumab (arm A) or to ipilimumab followed by nivolumab (arm B). Maintenance nivolumab came after each of the two trial sequences.

General findings and caveats noted by the study authors: The response-prediction model combining TCR metrics and mutation burden needs validation in larger, independent patient cohorts.

Reading the label with the study, this specimen's treatment or condition is: randomized to nivolumab then ipilimumab (arm A) or the reverse (arm B). No trial patient had received prior DNA-damaging chemotherapy. Thawed PBMCs were sorted on a FACS Aria II flow cytometer to isolate live CD3+CD8+ cells negative for CD19 and CD56. Samples were obtained from patients with melanoma enrolled in CheckMate 064, a randomized, open-label phase II trial of sequential checkpoint blockade. Peripheral blood mononuclear cells were collected by leukapheresis, purified with Ficoll-Paque, and frozen in human serum with approximately 10% DMSO. Immediately after sorting, the purity of the sorted blood CD3+CD8+ cells was confirmed to be >95%, and DNA was then extracted. The immunoSEQ Assay was used to immunosequence TCRbeta CDR3 regions from genomic DNA. Genomic DNA was amplified by bias-controlled multiplex PCR before high-throughput sequencing. As for how the authors treated the data: To quantify the absolute abundance of each unique TCRbeta CDR3 region, the sequences were collapsed and filtered. Clonality was defined as 1 minus Pielou's evenness and was calculated using productive rearrangements only. A previously published method was used to identify clones with significantly greater frequencies in on-treatment samples than in baseline samples. In its TCRdb copy, this immuneACCESS table keeps in-frame sequences only and misses some clones. Where compared with another copy, unresolved V genes explain less than half of these, and the others have no known cause. The V and J calls and clone size were taken over from that table, and D and trimming were inferred from the DNA. The sample table lists 15,000 to 20,000 clones, just under 75% of them with a count of one. The top ten constitute around 20% of the sample.

The germline V gene specifies MGHRA as CDR1 and YSYEKL as CDR2. V and J are trimmed by 4 bases and 3 bases, and the gene matches miss 6 bases of the junction. From its cysteine to its phenylalanine, the CDR3 spans 14 amino acids. Only the CDR3 portion is preserved as DNA: 42 bases, with reading frame beginning at the first base. The clonotype was recovered from a human donor with melanoma. The sequence links TRBV4-1 to TRBJ2-7; 7 nucleotides in the junction match TRBD1. The sequencing used CD8+ T cells sorted from blood (inferred from file names), collected from a patient given nivolumab and ipilimumab in sequence. The CDR3 in this case is CASSLGDRSYEQYF. Read as DNA, the sequence is TGCGCCAGCAGCCTGGGGGACAGAAGCTACGAGCAGTACTTC.